The subject of this entry is one T cell receptor beta chain. Antigen unknown. This specimen comes from a study of T-cell memory formation after mild COVID-19. Study information: Among the donors, TCR clusters were largely specific to each donor. Notes on the study in general: Some responding clones appeared in pre-infection memory, suggesting cross-reactive memory joined. Mostly located in CM and EM were contracting CD4+ clones, with contracting CD8+ clones located in EMRA. A second wave expanding day 15 to 37 was CD4+-biased; contracting clones were balanced.

One entry per CDR3 protein results from TCRdb running MiXCR on the 5' RACE reads. Of hundreds of thousands of distinct CDR3 sequences listed, about 13% are singletons. The CDR3 has 14 residues. V was pared by 1 base and J by 6 bases, with 13 bases between. Germline lookup yields CDR1 SGHKS and CDR2 YYEKEE (reference sequence). The sequenced sample was PBMCs or a T cell subset sorted from them (not recorded which). This chain uses TRBV5-5 with TRBJ1-2, with a weak D call TRBD1 (6 bases). This TCR came from a man between 18 and 29 years old who had mild COVID-19 (a few samples of this study predate the infection). Cell type and time point are not known. Here the CDR3 reads CASSLIDWTDGYTF. The CDR3 DNA is TGTGCCAGCAGCTTGATAGACTGGACAGATGGCTACACCTTC.